Here is one T cell receptor beta chain with its context. The data originate from a study of blood T cell repertoires in COVID-19. Study details: The origin of the acute and convalescent COVID-19 samples was the United States, Italy and Spain. From T cells, B-cell-depleted T cells, or PBMCs came the material, which was cDNA or gDNA.

As processed by the authors: Reference gene primer amplification in the assay estimated nucleated cell counts. TCRdb's table, derived via immunoSEQ multiplex PCR, lists solely in-frame clones and lacks some. V and J calls and clone size follow that table, whereas D and trimming were derived from the DNA. Among some 290,000 clones listed, around four fifths were seen once. The junction had 1 base not matched to a gene; V was cut back by 0 bases and J by 4 bases. CDR1 and CDR2 from the germline V gene are SGHTA and FQGNSA. The CDR3 loop spans 14 amino acids. This receptor was taken from a man between 60 and 75 years old who had recovered from COVID-19. The chain employs TRBV7-2 and TRBJ2-5; 8 bases agree with TRBD2. Sequenced sample: peripheral blood. Here the CDR3 DNA reads TGTGCCAGCAGCTTAGCGGGACTAGGAGAGACCCAGTACTTC. Translating it yields CASSLAGLGETQYF.